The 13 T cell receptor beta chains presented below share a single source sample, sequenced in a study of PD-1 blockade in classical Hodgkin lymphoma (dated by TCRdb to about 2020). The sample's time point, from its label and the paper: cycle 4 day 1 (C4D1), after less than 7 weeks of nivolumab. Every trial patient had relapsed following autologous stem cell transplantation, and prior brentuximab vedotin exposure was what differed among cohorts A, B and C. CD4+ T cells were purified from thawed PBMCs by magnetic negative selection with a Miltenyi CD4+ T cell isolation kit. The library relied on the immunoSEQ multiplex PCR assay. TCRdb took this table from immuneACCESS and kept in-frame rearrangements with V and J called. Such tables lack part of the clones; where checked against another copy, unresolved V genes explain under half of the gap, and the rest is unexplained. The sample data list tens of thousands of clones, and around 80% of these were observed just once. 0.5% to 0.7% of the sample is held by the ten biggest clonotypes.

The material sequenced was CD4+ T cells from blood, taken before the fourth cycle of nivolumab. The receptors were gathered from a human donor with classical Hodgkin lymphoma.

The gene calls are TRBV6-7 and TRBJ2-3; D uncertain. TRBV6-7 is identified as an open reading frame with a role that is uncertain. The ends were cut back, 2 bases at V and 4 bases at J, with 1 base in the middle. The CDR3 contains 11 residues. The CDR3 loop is CASSYADTQYF. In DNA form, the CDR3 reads TGTGCCAGCAGTTACGCAGATACGCAGTATTTT.

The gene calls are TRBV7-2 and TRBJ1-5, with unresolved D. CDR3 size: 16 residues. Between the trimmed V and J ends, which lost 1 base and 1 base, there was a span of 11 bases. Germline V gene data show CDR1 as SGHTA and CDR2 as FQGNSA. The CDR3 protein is CASSLVGSNSNQPQHF. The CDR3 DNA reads TGTGCCAGCAGCTTAGTTGGGAGTAACAGCAATCAGCCCCAGCATTTT.

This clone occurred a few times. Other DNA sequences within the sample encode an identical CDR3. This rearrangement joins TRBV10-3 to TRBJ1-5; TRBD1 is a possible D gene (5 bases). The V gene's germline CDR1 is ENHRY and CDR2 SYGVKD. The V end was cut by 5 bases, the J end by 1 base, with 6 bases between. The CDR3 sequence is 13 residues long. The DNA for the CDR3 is TGTGCCATCAGTCAGGGCAGCAATCAGCCCCAGCATTTT. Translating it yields CAISQGSNQPQHF.

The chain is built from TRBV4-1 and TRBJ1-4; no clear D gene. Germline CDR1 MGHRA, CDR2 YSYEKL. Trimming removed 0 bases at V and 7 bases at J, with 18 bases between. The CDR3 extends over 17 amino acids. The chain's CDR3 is CASSQDGRGRRFEKLFF. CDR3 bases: TGCGCCAGCAGCCAAGATGGGAGAGGGAGGAGGTTTGAAAAACTGTTTTTT.

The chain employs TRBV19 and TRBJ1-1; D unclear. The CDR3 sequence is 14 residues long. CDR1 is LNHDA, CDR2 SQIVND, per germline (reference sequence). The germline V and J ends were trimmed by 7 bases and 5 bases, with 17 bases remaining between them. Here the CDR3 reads CASNTGPAGTEAFF. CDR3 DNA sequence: TGTGCCAGTAACACGGGCCCAGCGGGGACTGAAGCTTTCTTT.

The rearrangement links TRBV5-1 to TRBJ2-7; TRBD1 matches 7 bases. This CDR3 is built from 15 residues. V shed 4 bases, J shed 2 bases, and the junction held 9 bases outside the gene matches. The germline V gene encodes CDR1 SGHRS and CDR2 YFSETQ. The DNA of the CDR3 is TGCGCCAGCAGCCTCACCCGACAGGGTCCCTACGAGCAGTACTTC. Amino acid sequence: CASSLTRQGPYEQYF.

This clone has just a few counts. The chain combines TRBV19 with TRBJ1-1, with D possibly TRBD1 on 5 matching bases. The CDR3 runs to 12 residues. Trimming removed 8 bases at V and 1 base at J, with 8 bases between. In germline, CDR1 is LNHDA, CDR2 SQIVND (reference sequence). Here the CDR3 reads CASHRKNTEAFF. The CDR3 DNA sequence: TGTGCCAGTCACAGGAAGAACACTGAAGCTTTCTTT.

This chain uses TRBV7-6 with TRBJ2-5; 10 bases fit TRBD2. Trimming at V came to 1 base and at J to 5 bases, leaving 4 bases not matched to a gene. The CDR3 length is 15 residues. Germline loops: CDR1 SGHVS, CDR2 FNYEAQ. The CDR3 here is CASSLEGLAFETQYF. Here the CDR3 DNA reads TGTGCCAGCAGCTTAGAGGGACTAGCGTTTGAGACCCAGTACTTC.

CDR3 protein: CASSLSTGVGVVFGAFF. The CDR3 DNA is TGTGCCAGCAGTTTATCGACCGGGGTGGGCGTCGTTTTTGGCGCTTTCTTT. The V and J genes are TRBV28 and TRBJ1-1, with D unresolved. CDR3 length equals 17 residues. In germline, CDR1 is MDHEN, CDR2 SYDVKM. Trimming took off 1 base at V and 11 bases at J, with 26 bases between the two ends.

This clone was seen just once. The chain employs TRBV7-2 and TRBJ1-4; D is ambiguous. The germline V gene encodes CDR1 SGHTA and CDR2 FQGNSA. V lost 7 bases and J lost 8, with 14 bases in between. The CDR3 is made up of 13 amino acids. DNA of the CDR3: TGTGCCAGCACCCACGGACCGACCGAAAAACTGTTTTTT. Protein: CASTHGPTEKLFF.

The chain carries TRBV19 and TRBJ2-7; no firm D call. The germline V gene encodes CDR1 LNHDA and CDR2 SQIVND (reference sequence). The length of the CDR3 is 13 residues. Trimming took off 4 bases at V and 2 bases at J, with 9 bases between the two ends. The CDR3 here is CASSTDIAYEQYF. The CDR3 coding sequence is TGTGCCAGTAGTACCGACATAGCCTACGAGCAGTACTTC. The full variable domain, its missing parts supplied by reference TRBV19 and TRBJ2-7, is DGGITQSPKYLFRKEGQNVTLSCEQNLNHDAMYWYRQDPGQGLRLIYYSQIVNDFQKGDIAEGYSVSREKKESFPLTVTSAQKNPTAFYLCASSTDIAYEQYFGPGTRLTVT.

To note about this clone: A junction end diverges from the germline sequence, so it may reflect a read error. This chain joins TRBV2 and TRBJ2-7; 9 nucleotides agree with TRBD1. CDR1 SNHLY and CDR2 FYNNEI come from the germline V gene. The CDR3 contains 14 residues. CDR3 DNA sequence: TGTGCCAGCAGCGCCGGGACAGGGTCCTCCGAGCAGTACTTC. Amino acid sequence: CASSAGTGSSEQYF.

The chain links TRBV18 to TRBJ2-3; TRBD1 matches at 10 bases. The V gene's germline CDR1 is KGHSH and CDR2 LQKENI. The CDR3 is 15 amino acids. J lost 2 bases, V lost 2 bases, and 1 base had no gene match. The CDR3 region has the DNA TGTGCCAGCTCACCAAGACAGGGGGCCACAGATACGCAGTATTTT. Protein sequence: CASSPRQGATDTQYF.